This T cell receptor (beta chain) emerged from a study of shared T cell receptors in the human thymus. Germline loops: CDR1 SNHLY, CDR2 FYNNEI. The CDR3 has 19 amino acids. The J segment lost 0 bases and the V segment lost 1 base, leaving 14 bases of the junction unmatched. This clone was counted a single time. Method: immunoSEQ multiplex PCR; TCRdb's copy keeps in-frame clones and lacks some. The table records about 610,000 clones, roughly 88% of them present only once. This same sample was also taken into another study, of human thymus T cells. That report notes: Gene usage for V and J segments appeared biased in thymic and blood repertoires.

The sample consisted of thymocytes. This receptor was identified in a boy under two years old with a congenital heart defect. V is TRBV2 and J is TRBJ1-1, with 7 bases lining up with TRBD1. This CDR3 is CASSEVGRTGLNMNTEAFF. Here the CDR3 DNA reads TGTGCCAGCAGTGAAGTAGGCCGGACAGGACTAAACATGAACACTGAAGCTTTCTTT.